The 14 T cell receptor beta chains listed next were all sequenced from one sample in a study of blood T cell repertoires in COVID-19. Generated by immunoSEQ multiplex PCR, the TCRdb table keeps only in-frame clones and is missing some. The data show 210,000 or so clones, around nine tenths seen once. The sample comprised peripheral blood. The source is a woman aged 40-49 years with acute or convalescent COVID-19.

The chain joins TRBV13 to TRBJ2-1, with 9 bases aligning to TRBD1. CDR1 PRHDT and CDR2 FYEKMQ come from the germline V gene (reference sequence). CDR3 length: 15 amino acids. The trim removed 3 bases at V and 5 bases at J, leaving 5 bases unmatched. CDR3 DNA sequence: TGTGCCAGCAGCTTTCCGGGACAGGGAAACAATGAGCAGTTCTTC. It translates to CASSFPGQGNNEQFF.

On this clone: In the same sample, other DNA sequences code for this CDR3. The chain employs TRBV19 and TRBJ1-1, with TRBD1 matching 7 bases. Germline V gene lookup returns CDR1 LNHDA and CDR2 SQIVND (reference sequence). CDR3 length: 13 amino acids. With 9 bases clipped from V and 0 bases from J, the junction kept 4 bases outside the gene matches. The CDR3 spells CASRDRVNTEAFF. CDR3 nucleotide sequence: TGTGCCAGCCGCGACAGGGTGAACACTGAAGCTTTCTTT.

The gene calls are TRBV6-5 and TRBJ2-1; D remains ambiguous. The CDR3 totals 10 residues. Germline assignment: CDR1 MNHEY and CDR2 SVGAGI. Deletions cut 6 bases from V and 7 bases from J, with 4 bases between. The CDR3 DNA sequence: TGTGCCAGCAGGCGGAATGAGCAGTTCTTC. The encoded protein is CASRRNEQFF.

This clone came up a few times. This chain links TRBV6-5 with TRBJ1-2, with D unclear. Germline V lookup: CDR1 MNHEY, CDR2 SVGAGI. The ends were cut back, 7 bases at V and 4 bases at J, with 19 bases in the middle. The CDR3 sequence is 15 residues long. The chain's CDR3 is CASTPVDSWSYGYTF. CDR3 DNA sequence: TGTGCCAGCACCCCAGTGGATTCGTGGAGCTATGGCTACACCTTC.

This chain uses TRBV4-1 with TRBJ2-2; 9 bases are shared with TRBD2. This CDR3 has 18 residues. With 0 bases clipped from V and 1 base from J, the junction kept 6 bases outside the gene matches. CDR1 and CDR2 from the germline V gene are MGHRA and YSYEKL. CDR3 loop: CASSQDPSGALNTGELFF. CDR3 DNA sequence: TGCGCCAGCAGCCAAGACCCTAGCGGGGCCCTGAACACCGGGGAGCTGTTTTTT.

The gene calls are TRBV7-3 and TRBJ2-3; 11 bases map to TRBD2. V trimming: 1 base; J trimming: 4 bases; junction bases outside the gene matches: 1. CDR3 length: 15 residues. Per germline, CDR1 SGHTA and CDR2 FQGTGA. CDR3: CASSLIAGGSDTQYF. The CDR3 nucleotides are TGTGCCAGCAGCTTAATAGCGGGGGGGTCAGATACGCAGTATTTT.

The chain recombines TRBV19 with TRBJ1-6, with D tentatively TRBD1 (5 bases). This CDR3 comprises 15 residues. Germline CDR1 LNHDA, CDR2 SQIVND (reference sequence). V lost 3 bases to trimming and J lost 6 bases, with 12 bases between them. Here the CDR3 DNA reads TGTGCCAGTAGTATCGGGGGGGTGGTTAATTCACCCCTCCACTTT. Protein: CASSIGGVVNSPLHF.

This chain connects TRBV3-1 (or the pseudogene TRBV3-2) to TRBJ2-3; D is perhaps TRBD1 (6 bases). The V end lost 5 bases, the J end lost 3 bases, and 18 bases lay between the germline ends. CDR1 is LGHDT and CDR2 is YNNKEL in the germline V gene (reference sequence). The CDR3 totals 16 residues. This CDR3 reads CASSRDTPRVTDTQYF. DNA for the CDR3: TGTGCCAGCAGCAGGGACACCCCGAGGGTAACAGATACGCAGTATTTT.

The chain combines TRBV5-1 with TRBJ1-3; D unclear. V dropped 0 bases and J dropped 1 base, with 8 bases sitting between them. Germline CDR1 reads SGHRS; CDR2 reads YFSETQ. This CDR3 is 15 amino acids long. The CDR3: CASSLASGSGNTIYF. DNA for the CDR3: TGCGCCAGCAGCTTGGCCTCGGGGTCTGGAAACACCATATATTTT. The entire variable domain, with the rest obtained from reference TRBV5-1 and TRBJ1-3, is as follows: KAGVTQTPRYLIKTRGQQVTLSCSPISGHRSVSWYQQTPGQGLQFLFEYFSETQRNKGNFPGRFSGRQFSNSRSEMNVSTLELGDSALYLCASSLASGSGNTIYFGEGSWLTVV.

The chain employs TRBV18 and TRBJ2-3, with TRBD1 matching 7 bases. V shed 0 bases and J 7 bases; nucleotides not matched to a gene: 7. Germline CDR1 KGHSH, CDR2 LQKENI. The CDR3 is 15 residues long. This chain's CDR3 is CASSPPRQGLNTQYF. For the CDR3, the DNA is TGTGCCAGCTCACCACCGCGACAGGGCTTAAATACGCAGTATTTT.

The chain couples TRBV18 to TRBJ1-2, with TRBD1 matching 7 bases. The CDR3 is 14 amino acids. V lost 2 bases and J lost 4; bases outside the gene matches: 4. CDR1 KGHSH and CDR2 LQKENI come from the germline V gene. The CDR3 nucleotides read TGTGCCAGCTCACCAAGTTCAGGGGGCTATGGCTACACCTTC. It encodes CASSPSSGGYGYTF.

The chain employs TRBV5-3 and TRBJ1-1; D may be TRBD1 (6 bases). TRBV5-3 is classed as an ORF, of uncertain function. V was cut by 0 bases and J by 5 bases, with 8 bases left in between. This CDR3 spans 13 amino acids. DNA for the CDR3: TGTGCCAGAAGCTTGGACAGGGCGACTGAAGCTTTCTTT. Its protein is CARSLDRATEAFF.

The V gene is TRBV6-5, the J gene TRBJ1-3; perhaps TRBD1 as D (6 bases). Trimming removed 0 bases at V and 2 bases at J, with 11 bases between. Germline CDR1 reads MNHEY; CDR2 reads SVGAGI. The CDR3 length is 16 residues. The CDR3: CASSYSGQGTGNTIYF. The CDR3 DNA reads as TGTGCCAGCAGTTACTCGGGCCAGGGGACTGGAAACACCATATATTTT.

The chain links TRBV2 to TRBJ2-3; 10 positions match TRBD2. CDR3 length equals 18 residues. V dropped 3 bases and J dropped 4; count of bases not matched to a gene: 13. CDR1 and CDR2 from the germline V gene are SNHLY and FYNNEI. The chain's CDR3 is CASSDSSGGAVYPDTQYF. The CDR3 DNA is TGTGCCAGCAGTGATTCCAGCGGGGGGGCCGTGTACCCAGATACGCAGTATTTT.